The 17 T cell receptor beta chains given below trace back to one sample, sequenced in a study of T cells in Graves' hyperthyroidism and ophthalmopathy. RNA transcripts provided the source from which TCR beta CDR3 regions were amplified. The TCR CDR3 was amplified in a first-round RT-PCR using the HTBI primer set. Using its own MiXCR run on the multiplex PCR reads, TCRdb lists one record per CDR3 protein. The sample has around 420,000 distinct CDR3 sequences, less than 20% seen once. The specimen was blood. Source of these receptors: a woman under 30 with Graves' hyperthyroidism.

In its sample, this clonotype was seen a few times. This chain connects TRBV7-9 to TRBJ2-3; TRBD2 matches 9 bases. The CDR3 has 16 amino acids. Germline V lookup: CDR1 SEHNR, CDR2 FQNEAQ (reference sequence). The V segment lost 5 bases and the J segment 0 bases; nucleotides outside the gene matches: 6. The CDR3 sequence is CASSPSSGESTDTQYF. As DNA, the CDR3 is TGTGCCAGCAGCCCGTCTAGCGGGGAGAGCACAGATACGCAGTATTTT.

This clonotype was counted a few times. This chain uses TRBV4-1 with TRBJ2-4; 10 bases match TRBD2. CDR1 is MGHRA, CDR2 YSYEKL, per germline. V shed 3 bases and J 0 bases; nucleotides not matched to a gene: 8. CDR3 length: 18 amino acids. Here the CDR3 DNA reads TGCGCCAGCAGCCACGGTAGCGGGAGGATCAAAGCCAAAAACATTCAGTACTTC. Translation: CASSHGSGRIKAKNIQYF.

The sample holds many counts of this clonotype. The chain employs TRBV7-3 and TRBJ2-1; TRBD2 matches at 10 bases. The V and J ends lost 5 bases and 12 bases, in that order; junction bases with no gene match: 10. Germline-derived CDR1 and CDR2 are SGHTA and FQGTGA. This CDR3 spans 14 amino acids. The CDR3 sequence: CASSRTSGIDAQFF. Here the CDR3 DNA reads TGTGCCAGCAGCCGTACTAGCGGGATCGATGCGCAGTTCTTC.

This chain joins TRBV10-3 and TRBJ2-1, with TRBD2 matching over 7 bases. Germline-derived CDR1 and CDR2 are ENHRY and SYGVKD. V gave up 2 bases and J gave up 13 bases; unmatched junction bases: 2. This CDR3 is built from 11 residues. CDR3 bases: TGTGCCATCAGTGAGGGGGGGGAACAGTTCTTC. It codes for CAISEGGEQFF.

Many counts were recorded for this clonotype. The CDR3 loop reads CASTLTSGSYEQYF. CDR3 sequence (DNA): TGTGCCAGCACCCTCACAAGCGGTAGCTACGAGCAGTACTTC. The chain joins TRBV28 to TRBJ2-7, with a tentative D call TRBD2 (5 bases). CDR3 length: 14 amino acids. Germline-derived CDR1 and CDR2 are MDHEN and SYDVKM. Trimming stripped 7 bases from V and 3 bases from J, with 16 bases between.

The V gene is TRBV2, the J gene TRBJ2-4; the D gene is possibly TRBD2 (5 bases). V was clipped by 4 bases and J by 2 bases, with 27 bases between them. The length of the CDR3 is 20 residues. Germline-derived CDR1 and CDR2 are SNHLY and FYNNEI. CDR3 DNA: TGTGCCAGCAGTGTTCCGTCGCGGGCGATAAAACCGCTATCCAAAAACATTCAGTACTTC. It codes for CASSVPSRAIKPLSKNIQYF. The complete variable domain, with remaining parts taken from reference TRBV2 and TRBJ2-4, reads EPEVTQTPSHQVTQMGQEVILRCVPISNHLYFYWYRQILGQKVEFLVSFYNNEISEKSEIFDDQFSVERPDGSNFTLKIRSTKLEDSAMYFCASSVPSRAIKPLSKNIQYFGAGTRLSVL.

This clonotype was recorded at least ten times. J is TRBJ1-1 and V is TRBV7-9, with a weak D call TRBD1 (6 bases). CDR3 length: 14 amino acids. Germline assignment: CDR1 SEHNR and CDR2 FQNEAQ (reference sequence). Trimming stripped 0 bases from V and 11 bases from J, with 16 bases between. The CDR3 DNA is TGTGCCAGCAGCTTAGCTGGGACACCCACGTCCGCTTTCTTT. Translated, it gives CASSLAGTPTSAFF.

The chain has TRBV4-1 and TRBJ1-3; a possible D gene is TRBD1 (5 bases). Trimming shortened V by 0 bases and J by 5 bases, and 17 bases separated the two germline ends. The CDR3 runs to 17 residues. The germline CDR1 and CDR2 sequences are MGHRA and YSYEKL. CDR3 DNA sequence: TGCGCCAGCAGCCAAGATAAGGGGTCAGGGATGAGAAACACCATATATTTT. Its translation: CASSQDKGSGMRNTIYF.

This clonotype occurred a few times. The chain uses TRBV6-1 and TRBJ2-2; TRBD1 or TRBD2 may be the D gene (5 bases each). V was clipped by 5 bases and J by 4 bases, with 20 bases between them. This CDR3 has 17 amino acids. Germline assignment: CDR1 MNHNS and CDR2 SASEGT. The CDR3 protein is CASSRGDFKRSTGELFF. CDR3 coding DNA: TGTGCCAGCAGTCGAGGGGATTTCAAGAGGTCCACCGGGGAGCTGTTTTTT.

This clonotype was seen repeatedly, ten times or more. This rearrangement joins TRBV28 to TRBJ2-5, with a weak D call TRBD2 (6 bases). This CDR3 is 13 amino acids long. Germline V gives CDR1 MDHEN, CDR2 SYDVKM. Trimming shortened V by 8 bases and J by 5 bases, and 15 bases separated the two germline ends. The CDR3 nucleotides read TGTGCCAGCCGGGACTTTCCTAGGGAGACCCAGTACTTC. As protein: CASRDFPRETQYF.

This clonotype occurred many times. The chain links TRBV7-2 to TRBJ2-1; tentatively, D is TRBD2 (6 bases). The germline V and J ends were trimmed by 5 bases and 10 bases, with 9 bases remaining between them. Germline CDR1 is SGHTA and CDR2 is FQGNSA. The CDR3 has 11 residues. CDR3 coding DNA: TGTGCCAGCAGCCGGGGGACGGAGCAGTTCTTC. Amino acids: CASSRGTEQFF.

This clonotype was found many times. The chain has TRBV3-1 and TRBJ2-7; TRBD2 matches 13 bases. The CDR3 consists of 19 residues. CDR1 LGHDT and CDR2 YNNKEL come from the germline V gene (reference sequence). V lost 4 bases to trimming and J lost 6 bases; unmatched junction nucleotides: 18. CDR3 DNA sequence: TGTGCCAGCAGCCGTGGATTACTAGCGGGAGGGCCATACCAGGGCGAGCAGTACTTC. This sequence encodes CASSRGLLAGGPYQGEQYF.

This clonotype was detected many times. The chain links TRBV6-1 to TRBJ1-4; 7 bases are shared with TRBD1. The CDR3 has 17 residues. Unmatched junction bases numbered 12, after V lost 5 bases and J lost 3 bases. Germline-derived CDR1 and CDR2 are MNHNS and SASEGT. The CDR3 here is CASSYYPAGTANEKLFF. The CDR3, as DNA: TGTGCCAGCAGTTATTATCCCGCCGGGACAGCTAATGAAAAACTGTTTTTT.

This clonotype has a handful of counts. The chain recombines TRBV14 with TRBJ2-2; TRBD1 or TRBD2 may be the D gene (6 bases each). Trimming shortened V by 0 bases and J by 5 bases, and 13 bases separated the two germline ends. Per germline, CDR1 SGHDN and CDR2 FVKESK. This CDR3 has 16 amino acids. The CDR3 sequence is CASSQEEGGLTGELFF. The CDR3 nucleotides are TGTGCCAGCAGCCAAGAAGAGGGGGGATTGACCGGGGAGCTGTTTTTT.

This clonotype has ten or more counts. The CDR3 DNA reads TGTGCCAGCAGGGGACTAGCGGGAGGGCCGGGCAATGAGCAGTTCTTC. Its protein is CASRGLAGGPGNEQFF. The rearrangement links TRBV12-3 or TRBV12-4 to TRBJ2-1; 16 bases fit TRBD2. The CDR3 contains 16 residues. Trimming removed 6 bases from V and 6 bases from J; junction bases left unmatched: 5.

The chain uses TRBV10-3 and TRBJ1-3, with D possibly being TRBD1 (6 bases). The CDR3 totals 13 residues. Germline V CDR1 and CDR2: ENHRY, SYGVKD. V was shortened by 6 bases and J by 2 bases, with 8 bases between the two germline ends. CDR3 amino acids: CAIRQGTGNTIYF. CDR3 DNA sequence: TGTGCCATCAGGCAGGGGACTGGAAACACCATATATTTT.

This clonotype was detected a few times. This chain uses TRBV20-1 with TRBJ2-3, with 7 bases matching TRBD2. This CDR3 contains 15 residues. The ends lost 3 bases at V and 2 bases at J; junction bases unmatched: 8. Germline lookup yields CDR1 DFQATT and CDR2 SNEGSKA (reference sequence). CDR3 sequence: CSASEWGLSTDTQYF. In nucleotides, the CDR3 is TGCAGTGCTAGTGAGTGGGGACTATCCACAGATACGCAGTATTTT.